These 5 T cell receptor beta chains came from one sample sequenced in a study. TCRdb recomputed calls from the 5' RACE reads with MiXCR, one row per CDR3 protein. The data contain nearly 5,500 distinct CDR3 sequences, 40% to 60% of them seen just once; the ten biggest clones take up approximately 3.9%. The sequenced sample was memory CD4+ T cells sorted from blood. The subset: memory CD4+ T cells, CD4+CD45RO+CD25-. All receptors come from a female donor with breast cancer.

This chain joins TRBV20-1 and TRBJ2-3, with TRBD2 matching over 7 bases. There are 16 residues in the CDR3. Germline CDR1 is DFQATT and CDR2 is SNEGSKA (reference sequence). Germline trimming cut 1 base from V and 0 bases from J; bases unmatched to any gene: 7. CDR3 sequence (DNA): TGCAGTGCTAGAGCTCTAGCGGATCTAAGCACAGATACGCAGTATTTT. Translating gives CSARALADLSTDTQYF.

The chain carries TRBV5-1 and TRBJ2-7; 8 positions match TRBD2. CDR1 is SGHRS, CDR2 YFSETQ, per germline. With V trimmed by 5 bases and J by 2 bases, 6 bases remained unmatched. The CDR3 contains 14 residues. This CDR3 is CASRPTSGTYEQYF. CDR3 DNA sequence: TGCGCCAGCAGACCAACTAGCGGTACCTACGAGCAGTACTTC.

This chain connects TRBV30 to TRBJ2-2; TRBD1 matches 8 bases. CDR1 and CDR2 (germline): GTSNPN, SVGIG (reference sequence). CDR3 length equals 14 residues. The junction had 10 bases not matched to a gene; V was cut back by 5 bases and J by 8 bases. CDR3 in amino acids: CAWSVPGGKGELFF. The CDR3 nucleotides read TGTGCCTGGTCGGTCCCAGGGGGCAAGGGGGAGCTGTTTTTT.

The gene calls are TRBV2 and TRBJ1-1; D is unclear. The CDR3 covers 13 residues. Germline lookup yields CDR1 SNHLY and CDR2 FYNNEI. V lost 5 bases and J lost 2, with 9 bases in between. The CDR3 region has the DNA TGTGCCAGCAGTTCACAGAGAAACACTGAAGCTTTCTTT. As protein: CASSSQRNTEAFF.

Details on this clonotype: Its ends do not fully match the called genes, so a read error is possible. V gene TRBV4-1 combines with J gene TRBJ2-1; a possible D gene is TRBD2 (6 bases). Germline CDR1 and CDR2: MGHRA and YSYEKL. The CDR3 is made up of 15 amino acids. The CDR3 nucleotides are TGTGCCAGCAGCCAAGAATGGTGGAGGGCGAATGAGCAGTTCTTC. It encodes CASSQEWWRANEQFF.